This T cell receptor (beta chain) emerged from a study of T cell responses to AZD1222 COVID-19 vaccine. This clone has a handful of counts. What it recognizes is unknown. Pooling covered second doses at about 4 or about 12 weeks. Study-wide results and limits: Only 6 or 7 individuals given AZD1222 were seropositive at baseline. Two AZD1222 doses significantly raised spike-specific TCR breadth and depth over controls.

TCRdb keeps only in-frame clones here, not all; method: immunoSEQ multiplex PCR. The data show about 51,000 clones, roughly 90% seen once. The origin of this receptor is an adult who received the AZD1222 COVID-19 vaccine. Here the sequenced sample was peripheral blood, taken 28 days after the second AZD1222 dose.

The CDR3 protein is CASSRYTEAFF. The CDR3, as DNA: TGTGCCAGTAGTCGGTACACTGAAGCTTTCTTT. The rearrangement joins TRBV19 to TRBJ1-1; D is undetermined. The CDR3 spans 11 residues. CDR1 is LNHDA and CDR2 is SQIVND in the germline V gene (reference sequence). V gave up 5 bases and J gave up 3 bases, with 4 bases separating them.